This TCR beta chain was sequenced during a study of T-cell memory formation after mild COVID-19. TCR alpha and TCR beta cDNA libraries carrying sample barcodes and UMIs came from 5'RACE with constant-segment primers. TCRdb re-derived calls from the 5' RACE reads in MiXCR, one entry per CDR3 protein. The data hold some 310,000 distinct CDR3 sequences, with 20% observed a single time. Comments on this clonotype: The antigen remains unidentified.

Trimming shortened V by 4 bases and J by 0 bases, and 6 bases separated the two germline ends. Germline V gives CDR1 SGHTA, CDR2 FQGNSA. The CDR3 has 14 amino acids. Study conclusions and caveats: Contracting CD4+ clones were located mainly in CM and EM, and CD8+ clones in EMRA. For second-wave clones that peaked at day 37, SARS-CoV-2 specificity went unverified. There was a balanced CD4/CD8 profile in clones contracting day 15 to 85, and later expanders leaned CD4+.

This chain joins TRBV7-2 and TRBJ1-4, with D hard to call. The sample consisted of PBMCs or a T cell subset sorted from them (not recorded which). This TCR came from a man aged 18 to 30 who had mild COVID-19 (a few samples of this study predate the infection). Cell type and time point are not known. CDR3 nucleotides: TGTGCCAGCAGCTACAGAGCAACTAATGAAAAACTGTTTTTT. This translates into CASSYRATNEKLFF.